These T cell receptor beta chains were read from a single sample in a study of cytomegalovirus exposure and HLA in healthy donors. TCRdb keeps only in-frame clones here, not all; method: immunoSEQ multiplex PCR. The sample yields 110,000 to 150,000 clones, approximately 80% seen once. Material for sequencing was PBMCs. The receptors were sampled from a male donor in good health and CMV-seronegative. Each CDR3 is given with its conserved first and last residue. D genes are given only for firm matches. For some rows the clone size is stated as once, few or many, or as a class when expanded; others skip it.

V gene,clone size,D gene,J gene,CDR3 protein,CDR3 DNA
TRBV6-5,.,TRBD2,TRBJ2-2,CASSFSGGFTGELFF,TGTGCCAGCAGTTTCAGCGGGGGCTTCACCGGGGAGCTGTTTTTT
TRBV21-1,.,.,TRBJ1-1,CASSPFGRMNTEAFF,TGTGCCAGCAGCCCATTTGGCAGAATGAACACTGAAGCTTTCTTT
TRBV6-6,.,.,TRBJ2-7,CASSYIGGQYEQYF,TGTGCCAGCAGTTACATCGGGGGGCAATACGAGCAGTACTTC
TRBV18,.,.,TRBJ1-1,CASSPAGTSNTEAFF,TGTGCCAGCTCACCAGCCGGGACATCGAACACTGAAGCTTTCTTT
TRBV11-2,.,.,TRBJ1-1,CASSLVMSRATEAFF,TGTGCCAGCAGCTTAGTGATGTCCAGGGCCACTGAAGCTTTCTTT
TRBV10-2,.,TRBD1,TRBJ2-2,CASCGQGPTGELFF,TGCGCCAGCTGCGGACAGGGGCCCACCGGGGAGCTGTTTTTT
TRBV2,.,.,TRBJ1-5,CASRIINSNQPQHF,TGTGCCAGCAGAATCATCAATAGCAATCAGCCCCAGCATTTT
TRBV27,.,TRBD1,TRBJ1-6,CASRVDRGNSPLHF,TGTGCCAGCAGGGTGGACAGGGGGAATTCACCCCTCCACTTT
TRBV9,.,TRBD1,TRBJ1-6,CASSATIQGDNSPLHF,TGTGCCAGCAGCGCTACGATACAGGGGGATAATTCACCCCTCCACTTT
TRBV5-1,.,.,TRBJ1-5,CASSSDGISNQPQHF,TGCGCCAGCAGCTCCGACGGGATTAGCAATCAGCCCCAGCATTTT
TRBV18,.,.,TRBJ2-7,CASSPRGTYEQYF,TGTGCCAGCTCACCTCGCGGGACCTACGAGCAGTACTTC
TRBV2,.,TRBD1,TRBJ1-3,CASSDRVQGNTIYF,TGTGCCAGCAGCGACAGGGTACAGGGAAACACCATATATTTT
TRBV5-1,.,.,TRBJ2-7,CASSLTTGYSYEQYF,TGCGCCAGCAGCCTAACAACAGGGTACTCCTACGAGCAGTACTTC
TRBV6-5,once,TRBD1,TRBJ2-5,CASSLTGGGETQYF,TGTGCCAGCAGTTTGACAGGGGGAGGAGAGACCCAGTACTTC
TRBV13,.,.,TRBJ1-1,CASSSWDTFGNTEAFF,TGTGCCAGCAGCTCCTGGGACACCTTCGGAAACACTGAAGCTTTCTTT
TRBV6-5,once,TRBD1,TRBJ2-7,CASTPGQGAYEQYF,TGTGCCAGCACCCCAGGACAGGGGGCTTACGAGCAGTACTTC
TRBV7-2,few,.,TRBJ1-5,CASSAGIAIQPQHF,TGTGCCAGCAGCGCAGGGATAGCAATTCAGCCCCAGCATTTT
TRBV5-1,once,.,TRBJ2-3,CASRDGQRTDTQYF,TGCGCCAGCCGGGATGGACAGCGCACAGATACGCAGTATTTT
TRBV6-4,.,TRBD2,TRBJ2-1,CASSHSGGGSYNEQFF,TGTGCCAGCAGCCATAGCGGGGGGGGCTCCTACAATGAGCAGTTCTTC
TRBV11-2,.,TRBD2,TRBJ2-2,CASRHTNSGTGELFF,TGTGCCAGCAGACATACAAATAGCGGGACCGGGGAGCTGTTTTTT
TRBV10-1,.,TRBD2,TRBJ2-3,CASSETSAGARTDTQYF,TGCGCCAGCAGTGAAACTAGCGCAGGCGCGCGCACAGATACGCAGTATTTT
TRBV19,.,.,TRBJ1-2,CASSIGGDYGYTF,TGTGCCAGTAGTATCGGGGGGGACTATGGCTACACCTTC
TRBV6-1,.,TRBD2,TRBJ2-4,CASSEEGGGPRNIQYF,TGTGCCAGCAGTGAAGAGGGCGGGGGTCCACGAAACATTCAGTACTTC
TRBV11-3,once,.,TRBJ1-1,CANPHTEAYTEAFF,TGCGCCAACCCCCACACCGAGGCGTACACTGAAGCTTTCTTT
TRBV2,.,.,TRBJ2-7,CASMEETTYEQYF,TGTGCCAGCATGGAGGAAACAACCTACGAGCAGTACTTC
TRBV5-1,.,.,TRBJ1-3,CASSLDTSGNTIYF,TGCGCCAGCAGCTTGGACACCTCTGGAAACACCATATATTTT
TRBV13,.,.,TRBJ2-2,CASSSLMGELFF,TGTGCCAGCAGCTCGTTAATGGGGGAGCTGTTTTTT
TRBV6-1,.,TRBD2,TRBJ2-3,CASSDPSGSSTDTQYF,TGTGCCAGCAGTGATCCTAGCGGGAGCAGCACAGATACGCAGTATTTT
TRBV9,.,TRBD1,TRBJ1-4,CASSPSTGINEKLFF,TGTGCCAGCAGCCCCTCGACAGGGATTAATGAAAAACTGTTTTTT
TRBV7-7,.,TRBD1,TRBJ2-5,CASSLDRGVQETQYF,TGTGCTAGCAGCTTGGACAGGGGGGTGCAAGAGACCCAGTACTTC
TRBV19,once,.,TRBJ2-2,CASSPTNGGELFF,TGTGCCAGTAGTCCGACTAACGGCGGGGAGCTGTTTTTT
TRBV28,.,.,TRBJ1-2,CASSLGRLGLGGYTF,TGTGCCAGCAGTTTAGGAAGGTTGGGCCTCGGTGGCTACACCTTC
TRBV6-6,.,.,TRBJ1-5,CATESRSNSNQPQHF,TGTGCCACCGAGTCCAGGTCCAATAGCAATCAGCCCCAGCATTTT
TRBV5-1,.,TRBD1,TRBJ1-1,CASSSGQPNTEAFF,TGCGCCAGCAGCTCGGGACAGCCGAACACTGAAGCTTTCTTT
TRBV5-1,.,.,TRBJ2-5,CASSFGQEQETQYF,TGCGCCAGCAGCTTTGGGCAGGAACAAGAGACCCAGTACTTC
TRBV19,medium-sized,.,TRBJ1-4,CASSIDRQGEKLFF,TGTGCCAGTAGTATAGATCGCCAGGGCGAAAAACTGTTTTTT
TRBV5-1,.,TRBD1,TRBJ1-2,CASSSTGLYGYTF,TGCGCCAGCAGCTCGACAGGGTTATATGGCTACACCTTC
TRBV5-1,.,.,TRBJ2-6,CASSLVGGTHSGANVLTF,TGCGCCAGCAGCTTGGTGGGGGGAACACACTCTGGGGCCAACGTCCTGACTTTC
TRBV2,.,.,TRBJ1-2,CASTSPLVQGHYGYTF,TGTGCCAGCACCTCACCCCTCGTACAGGGTCACTATGGCTACACCTTC
TRBV10-1,few,TRBD1,TRBJ2-1,CASLRDREYNEQFF,TGCGCCAGTCTCCGGGACAGGGAATACAATGAGCAGTTCTTC
TRBV18,.,.,TRBJ1-1,CASSPLTGTTMGRAFF,TGTGCCAGCTCACCACTAACCGGGACAACGATGGGGCGGGCTTTCTTT
TRBV14,.,TRBD2,TRBJ2-2,CASSQNSGSYTGELFF,TGTGCCAGCAGCCAAAATAGCGGGAGCTACACCGGGGAGCTGTTTTTT
TRBV19,.,TRBD1,TRBJ1-4,CASSDRALGEKLFF,TGTGCCAGTAGCGACAGGGCGTTGGGTGAAAAACTGTTTTTT
TRBV7-3,once,.,TRBJ1-1,CASSLGMNTEAFF,TGTGCCAGCAGCTTAGGCATGAACACTGAAGCTTTCTTT
TRBV5-1,.,TRBD2,TRBJ2-1,CASSLVPAGGPKKDNEQFF,TGCGCCAGCAGCTTGGTTCCAGCGGGAGGGCCGAAAAAGGACAATGAGCAGTTCTTC
TRBV5-1,.,TRBD1,TRBJ2-1,CASGNDRDRGLDEQFF,TGCGCCAGCGGAAACGACCGGGACAGGGGCCTAGATGAGCAGTTCTTC
TRBV7-2,.,TRBD2,TRBJ2-7,CASSLRESTYEQYF,TGTGCCAGCAGCTTGCGGGAGTCTACCTACGAGCAGTACTTC
TRBV6-5,.,.,TRBJ1-1,CASSEGGAWTEAFF,TGTGCCAGCAGTGAAGGAGGGGCGTGGACTGAAGCTTTCTTT
TRBV19,.,.,TRBJ1-5,CASIPGKVPGQPQHF,TGTGCCAGTATCCCCGGGAAGGTTCCCGGCCAGCCCCAGCATTTT
TRBV6-6,.,TRBD2,TRBJ2-1,CASTLPASGGAGEQFF,TGTGCCAGCACCCTCCCCGCTAGCGGGGGGGCCGGGGAGCAGTTCTTC
TRBV5-1,.,TRBD2,TRBJ2-1,CASSGLAGGYNEQFF,TGCGCCAGCTCCGGACTAGCGGGGGGTTACAATGAGCAGTTCTTC